These 22 T cell receptor beta chains were sequenced from one sample in a study of a mutant IDH1 vaccine in newly diagnosed glioma. Using immunoSEQ multiplex PCR, the repertoire was profiled, and TCRdb retains in-frame clones only, with some absent. The table lists some 30,000 clones, roughly 78% of them singletons. Time point denoted: week 35, safety follow-up. Topical imiquimod accompanied each vaccine dose, which consisted of 300 ug of mutant IDH1 20-mer peptide. No antigen has been identified for these receptors. The material was PBMCs, obtained from a glioma patient whose treatment included an IDH1 peptide vaccine. All receptors derive from a woman aged 40 to 50 with glioma.

The V and J genes are TRBV4-3 and TRBJ2-7; TRBD1 might be the D (5 bases). The CDR3 is 14 amino acids. Trimming removed 4 bases from V and 0 bases from J, with 10 bases in between. CDR1 is LGHNA, CDR2 YSLEER, per germline. This CDR3 is CASSRTGSSYEQYF. CDR3 sequence (DNA): TGCGCCAGCAGCCGAACAGGAAGCTCCTACGAGCAGTACTTC.

This chain joins TRBV6-5 and TRBJ2-7; 9 bases line up with TRBD2. The CDR3 has 14 residues. Losses at the gene ends were 7 bases for V and 4 bases for J; bases not matched to a gene: 8. CDR1 is MNHEY, CDR2 SVGAGI, per germline. The CDR3 spells CASKEGLALYEQYF. The DNA of the CDR3 is TGTGCCAGCAAGGAGGGACTAGCCCTATACGAGCAGTACTTC.

This clone was seen a single time. This chain joins TRBV7-9 and TRBJ1-2; D possibly corresponds to TRBD1 (5 bases). Germline loops: CDR1 SEHNR, CDR2 FQNEAQ (reference sequence). Trimming took 5 bases from V and 1 from J, leaving 14 bases between them. This CDR3 region has 15 residues. DNA for the CDR3: TGTGCCAGCAGCCTGGGGAGGGGCCGTAACTATGGCTACACCTTC. As protein: CASSLGRGRNYGYTF.

The chain links TRBV6-6 to TRBJ2-2, with a tentative D call TRBD1 (6 bases). Trimming removed 10 bases from V and 1 base from J, with 13 bases in between. CDR3 size: 14 residues. Germline V lookup: CDR1 MNHNY, CDR2 SVGAGI (reference sequence). The CDR3 DNA follows: TGTGCCACCCACAGAGGGGGGAACACCGGGGAGCTGTTTTTT. Translated: CATHRGGNTGELFF.

The V call is TRBV5-1, the J call TRBJ2-7; the D gene could be TRBD1 or TRBD2 (6 bases each). The V end was cut by 4 bases, the J end by 2 bases, with 16 bases between. The V gene's germline CDR1 is SGHRS and CDR2 YFSETQ. CDR3 length: 15 residues. The chain's CDR3 is CASSGGRQATYEQYF. The CDR3 nucleotides are TGCGCCAGCAGCGGGGGGCGACAGGCGACCTACGAGCAGTACTTC.

The chain recombines TRBV18 with TRBJ1-5; a weak D match, TRBD1 (5 bases). Trimming removed 2 bases at V and 2 bases at J, with 13 bases between. CDR3 length: 16 amino acids. Germline lookup yields CDR1 KGHSH and CDR2 LQKENI. The CDR3 DNA is TGTGCCAGCTCACCAGCAGGGACGCAACGCAATCAGCCCCAGCATTTT. Translating it yields CASSPAGTQRNQPQHF.

The chain employs TRBV19 and TRBJ1-2; 12 nucleotides line up with TRBD1. Germline V gene data show CDR1 as LNHDA and CDR2 as SQIVND (reference sequence). The CDR3 totals 13 residues. The ends lost 5 bases at V and 8 bases at J; junction bases unmatched: 3. The CDR3 DNA reads TGTGCCAGTAGTCCGGGACAGGGGGCCGGCTACACCTTC. Its translation: CASSPGQGAGYTF. Combining the CDR3 with reference TRBV19 and TRBJ1-2 gives the whole variable domain DGGITQSPKYLFRKEGQNVTLSCEQNLNHDAMYWYRQDPGQGLRLIYYSQIVNDFQKGDIAEGYSVSREKKESFPLTVTSAQKNPTAFYLCASSPGQGAGYTFGSGTRLTVV.

The rearrangement links TRBV7-2 to TRBJ2-2; a possible D gene is TRBD2 (5 bases). The ends were cut back, 1 base at V and 0 bases at J, with 9 bases in the middle. CDR1 and CDR2 from the germline V gene are SGHTA and FQGNSA. The CDR3 is made up of 16 amino acids. In DNA, the CDR3 is TGTGCCAGCAGCTTAGACCCCGGGACGAACACCGGGGAGCTGTTTTTT. Encoded protein: CASSLDPGTNTGELFF.

The chain links TRBV5-1 to TRBJ2-1, with 8 positions matching TRBD2. Losses at the gene ends were 6 bases for V and 8 bases for J; bases not matched to a gene: 10. The CDR3 is made up of 14 amino acids. CDR1 is SGHRS, CDR2 YFSETQ, per germline. In DNA form, the CDR3 reads TGCGCCAGCACGATCGGGGGGGTTAAGGATGAGCAGTTCTTC. Translated, it gives CASTIGGVKDEQFF.

This clone has a handful of counts. The V call is TRBV15, the J call TRBJ1-6; D is unresolved. The CDR3 contains 17 residues. CDR1 is LNHNV and CDR2 is YYDKDF in the germline V gene (reference sequence). Trimming pared 5 bases from V and 1 base from J, leaving 15 bases between. For the CDR3, the DNA is TGTGCCACCAGCGCCGGCCGGCGGTTTTCCTATAATTCACCCCTCCACTTT. Translating gives CATSAGRRFSYNSPLHF.

The chain couples TRBV7-6 to TRBJ1-1; tentatively, D is TRBD1 (5 bases). The CDR3 contains 14 residues. Germline V gene data show CDR1 as SGHVS and CDR2 as FNYEAQ. The germline V and J ends were trimmed by 5 bases and 3 bases, with 13 bases remaining between them. CDR3 in DNA: TGTGCCAGCAGCCTGGCGGAACAGGACACTGAAGCTTTCTTT. Its protein product is CASSLAEQDTEAFF.

CDR3 residues: CASSLGGRGPGYNEQFF. CDR3 bases: TGTGCCAGCAGCTTGGGGGGGAGGGGCCCGGGTTACAATGAGCAGTTCTTC. The V call is TRBV5-4, the J call TRBJ2-1; TRBD2 matches 7 bases. The V gene end was trimmed by 0 bases and the J gene end by 4 bases; junction bases not matched to a gene: 10. Looked up from germline, CDR1 is SGHNT and CDR2 is YYREEE (reference sequence). The CDR3 length is 17 residues.

The V gene is TRBV7-2, the J gene TRBJ2-3, with D unclear. V was shortened by 1 base and J by 3 bases, with 5 bases between the two germline ends. This CDR3 is built from 13 residues. Germline assignment: CDR1 SGHTA and CDR2 FQGNSA. The CDR3 loop is CASSLVGTDTQYF. CDR3 DNA: TGTGCCAGCAGCTTAGTAGGGACAGATACGCAGTATTTT.

This clone came up once. The chain employs TRBV18 and TRBJ2-5; 8 bases are a match to TRBD2. This CDR3 is built from 15 residues. Germline V gene data show CDR1 as KGHSH and CDR2 as LQKENI. J was trimmed by 2 bases and V by 6 bases; bases with no gene match: 8. CDR3 sequence (DNA): TGTGCCAGCTCGGGACTAGGGGACAAACAAGAGACCCAGTACTTC. Translated: CASSGLGDKQETQYF.

The chain uses TRBV5-1 and TRBJ2-7; 8 nucleotides agree with TRBD1. Trimming cost V 7 bases and J 6 bases; bases outside gene matches: 9. The CDR3 has 13 amino acids. Germline values: CDR1 SGHRS, CDR2 YFSETQ. CDR3 protein: CASGLQGDGEQYF. CDR3 DNA: TGCGCCAGCGGTCTACAGGGGGATGGCGAGCAGTACTTC. The full variable domain, with the rest looked up from reference TRBV5-1 and TRBJ2-7, is KAGVTQTPRYLIKTRGQQVTLSCSPISGHRSVSWYQQTPGQGLQFLFEYFSETQRNKGNFPGRFSGRQFSNSRSEMNVSTLELGDSALYLCASGLQGDGEQYFGPGTRLTVT.

The chain links TRBV6-1 to TRBJ1-6; 7 nucleotides match TRBD1. The CDR3 loop spans 18 amino acids. After removal of 4 bases from V and 7 bases from J, the junction contained 16 bases not matched to a gene. Germline CDR1 and CDR2: MNHNS and SASEGT. The CDR3 loop reads CASSGQPTPTGTNSPLHF. For the CDR3, the DNA is TGTGCCAGCAGTGGACAACCGACCCCGACAGGGACCAATTCACCCCTCCACTTT.

V and J are TRBV18 and TRBJ1-1; D gene unclear. Germline CDR1 reads KGHSH; CDR2 reads LQKENI. V was trimmed by 4 bases and J by 1 base, leaving 13 bases between them. The CDR3 extends over 15 amino acids. The DNA for the CDR3 is TGTGCCAGCTCACGGACCGGGCCCCAGAACACTGAAGCTTTCTTT. Translation: CASSRTGPQNTEAFF.

The chain has TRBV11-3 and TRBJ2-7, with a tentative D call TRBD2 (6 bases). The germline gives CDR1 SGHNT, CDR2 YENEEA. This CDR3 has 12 residues. V lost 5 bases, J lost 5 bases, and 10 bases lay in between. The CDR3 protein is CASSGRGNEQYF. The CDR3 coding sequence is TGTGCCAGCAGCGGACGGGGGAACGAGCAGTACTTC.

The chain uses TRBV6-4 and TRBJ1-6; 7 nucleotides agree with TRBD1. After removal of 3 bases from V and 8 bases from J, the junction contained 7 bases not matched to a gene. Germline V gene sequence: CDR1 MRHNA, CDR2 SNTAGT. This CDR3 has 15 residues. The CDR3 nucleotides are TGTGCCAGCAGTGAATTGGGGACAGCCTATTCACCCCTCCACTTT. Amino acids: CASSELGTAYSPLHF.

The V call is TRBV6-1, the J call TRBJ2-7; 8 bases match TRBD1. V lost 4 bases, J lost 1 base, and 9 bases stayed unmatched. Germline V gene data show CDR1 as MNHNS and CDR2 as SASEGT. This CDR3 has 16 amino acids. The DNA for the CDR3 is TGTGCCAGCAGTGGGTACCGGGACAGGCATTCCTACGAGCAGTACTTC. Its translation: CASSGYRDRHSYEQYF.

The chain is built from TRBV5-1 and TRBJ1-1; no clear D. With 3 bases removed from V and 0 bases from J, the gap between germline ends came to 12 bases. Germline loops: CDR1 SGHRS, CDR2 YFSETQ. The CDR3 loop spans 15 amino acids. CDR3 region: CASSWADAMNTEAFF. The CDR3 region has the DNA TGCGCCAGCAGCTGGGCGGACGCTATGAACACTGAAGCTTTCTTT.

This clone was found a few times. This chain uses TRBV10-1 with TRBJ2-2; maybe TRBD2 (5 bases). This CDR3 is built from 14 residues. The V and J ends lost 6 bases and 2 bases respectively, with 10 bases between them. Germline CDR1 and CDR2: WNHNN and SYGVQD (reference sequence). The CDR3: CASRKDYNTGELFF. In nucleotides, the CDR3 is TGCGCCAGCAGGAAAGACTATAACACCGGGGAGCTGTTTTTT.